Presented here are 17 T cell receptor beta chains from one specimen sequenced in a study of neurological immune-mediated disorders. TCRdb re-called the 5' RACE reads through MiXCR, storing one row per CDR3 protein. The sample contains approximately 65,000 distinct CDR3 sequences, roughly 3.7% of which appear only once. Sequencing input: PBMCs. The receptors originated from a man aged 50 to 60 with multiple sclerosis.

This clonotype was seen repeatedly, ten times or more. V and J are TRBV20-1 and TRBJ2-7, with 8 nucleotides matching TRBD2. The V segment lost 5 bases and the J segment 2 bases; nucleotides outside the gene matches: 5. CDR1 is DFQATT, CDR2 SNEGSKA, per germline (reference sequence). The CDR3 loop spans 13 amino acids. The DNA for the CDR3 is TGCAGTGCTTTAGCGGGGATCACCTACGAGCAGTACTTC. Its translation: CSALAGITYEQYF.

This clonotype showed up many times. The genes are TRBV5-1 and TRBJ2-5; 8 bases agree with TRBD1. With 2 bases clipped from V and 1 base from J, the junction kept 4 bases outside the gene matches. This CDR3 is built from 15 residues. CDR1 is SGHRS and CDR2 is YFSETQ in the germline V gene. CDR3 in DNA: TGCGCCAGCAGCTTAACCGGGACAGGCCAAGAGACCCAGTACTTC. This codes for CASSLTGTGQETQYF.

This clonotype was counted a few times. The junction differs from germline at one of its ends, possibly a read error. CDR3 sequence: CASRGTGAQPQNF. The CDR3 coding sequence is TGTGCCAGCAGAGGGACAGGGGCTCAGCCCCAGAATTTT. The chain combines TRBV6-2 or TRBV6-3 with TRBJ1-5; TRBD1 agrees at 10 bases. The germline CDR1 and CDR2 sequences are MNHEY and SVGEGT. The CDR3 is 13 amino acids.

This clonotype was detected ten times or more. The DNA for the CDR3 is TGCGCCAGCAGCCAAGTGGGCGCAGGGGCGCTGGATTCACCCCTCCACTTT. Translated, it gives CASSQVGAGALDSPLHF. The chain has TRBV4-1 and TRBJ1-6; D may be TRBD1 (6 bases). The CDR3 runs 17 residues. The germline V and J ends were trimmed by 1 base and 8 bases, with 18 bases remaining between them. Germline V CDR1 and CDR2: MGHRA, YSYEKL.

This clonotype has ten or more counts. This chain links TRBV9 with TRBJ1-1, with a tentative D call TRBD1 (5 bases). The germline V and J ends were trimmed by 4 bases and 8 bases, with 12 bases remaining between them. The CDR3 loop spans 12 amino acids. From germline, CDR1 is SGDLS and CDR2 YYNGEE. As DNA, the CDR3 is TGTGCCAGCAGCACCCGGGACTCCGAAGCTTTCTTT. It translates to CASSTRDSEAFF.

The J gene is TRBJ2-7, the V gene TRBV7-2, with TRBD2 as a possible D gene (6 bases). V was pared by 6 bases and J by 0 bases, with 12 bases between. Germline CDR1 reads SGHTA; CDR2 reads FQGNSA. The CDR3 length is 14 residues. DNA of the CDR3: TGTGCCAGCAGACTGGGGGGTAGCTCCTACGAGCAGTACTTC. The encoded protein is CASRLGGSSYEQYF.

This clonotype was seen only a few times. The chain carries TRBV6-1 and TRBJ2-4; D is undetermined. Trimming cost V 1 base and J 2 bases, with 3 bases left between them. This CDR3 comprises 13 residues. CDR1 and CDR2 from the germline V gene are MNHNS and SASEGT. CDR3 bases: TGTGCCAGCAGTGAAGTTTCCAAAAACATTCAGTACTTC. Protein product: CASSEVSKNIQYF.

This clonotype showed up just a few times. The chain is built from TRBV9 and TRBJ1-1, with TRBD1 as a possible D gene (5 bases). From germline, CDR1 is SGDLS and CDR2 YYNGEE. The ends were cut back, 3 bases at V and 3 bases at J, with 15 bases in the middle. CDR3 size: 15 residues. The CDR3 nucleotides read TGTGCCAGCAGCGCCCGGCGGGGGATAGACACTGAAGCTTTCTTT. This encodes CASSARRGIDTEAFF.

The chain has TRBV12-3 or TRBV12-4 and TRBJ1-1; D gene unclear. Trimming pared 6 bases from V and 1 base from J, leaving 12 bases between. The CDR3 length is 14 residues. The CDR3 coding sequence is TGTGCCAGCAGGCAGGCGGTGGGGAACACTGAAGCTTTCTTT. Its translation is CASRQAVGNTEAFF.

This clonotype showed up many times. The chain recombines TRBV5-1 with TRBJ1-5, with 9 bases fitting TRBD1. Unmatched junction bases numbered 7, after V lost 4 bases and J lost 5 bases. The CDR3 spans 15 residues. The germline gives CDR1 SGHRS, CDR2 YFSETQ. As DNA, the CDR3 is TGCGCCAGCAGCAGGACAGGGGCCGGGGATCAGCCCCAGCATTTT. Its translation is CASSRTGAGDQPQHF.

This clonotype was detected only a few times. The V call is TRBV20-1, the J call TRBJ1-1; TRBD1 matches at 10 bases. Germline CDR1 DFQATT, CDR2 SNEGSKA (reference sequence). The J segment lost 1 base and the V segment lost 2 bases, leaving 4 bases of the junction unmatched. CDR3 length: 15 amino acids. The CDR3 sequence is CSARRTGGRNTEAFF. In DNA form, the CDR3 reads TGCAGTGCTAGAAGGACAGGGGGAAGGAACACTGAAGCTTTCTTT.

This clonotype was observed many times. One end of the junction is discordant with germline, which a read error may explain. V is TRBV5-5 and J is TRBJ1-6; no clear D. CDR1 and CDR2 from the germline V gene are SGHKS and YYEKEE (reference sequence). This CDR3 contains 15 residues. This CDR3 is CASSVDDGWDSPLNF. The DNA of the CDR3 is TGTGCCAGCAGCGTGGATGACGGGTGGGATTCACCCCTCAACTTT.

This clonotype was recorded at least ten times. This chain joins TRBV5-1 and TRBJ1-2; 9 positions agree with TRBD1. CDR3 length: 16 amino acids. Per the germline V gene, CDR1 is SGHRS and CDR2 is YFSETQ. Germline trimming cut 4 bases from V and 4 bases from J; bases unmatched to any gene: 11. The CDR3 DNA reads TGCGCCAGCAGCCAAAATCCGGGACAGGGCCGCTATGGCTACACCTTC. This encodes CASSQNPGQGRYGYTF.

The chain has TRBV7-2 and TRBJ2-5, with 9 bases matching TRBD2. There are 12 residues in the CDR3. With V trimmed by 3 bases and J by 8 bases, 1 base remained unmatched. CDR1 and CDR2 from the germline V gene are SGHTA and FQGNSA. Here the CDR3 DNA reads TGTGCCAGCAGCTTTAGCGGGGGAACCCAGTACTTC. Its translation is CASSFSGGTQYF.

This clonotype was recorded at least ten times. This chain links TRBV20-1 with TRBJ1-3; D possibly corresponds to TRBD1 (5 bases). Germline CDR1 reads DFQATT; CDR2 reads SNEGSKA (reference sequence). V shed 6 bases and J shed 2 bases, with 11 bases lying between them. The CDR3 covers 13 residues. The CDR3 reads CSAYRTPGNTIYF. CDR3 sequence (DNA): TGCAGTGCCTACCGGACACCTGGAAACACCATATATTTT.

In this sample, this clonotype turned up many times. The V call is TRBV2, the J call TRBJ1-1; 8 bases map to TRBD1. V was clipped by 6 bases and J by 2 bases; unmatched bases: 5. The length of the CDR3 is 14 residues. Germline CDR1 is SNHLY and CDR2 is FYNNEI. The CDR3 sequence is CASRRDRKNTEAFF. The CDR3 DNA is TGTGCCAGCAGGAGGGACAGGAAAAACACTGAAGCTTTCTTT.

At least ten counts were recorded for this clonotype. The V and J genes are TRBV9 and TRBJ1-3; the D gene is possibly TRBD1 (5 bases). Germline V CDR1 and CDR2: SGDLS, YYNGEE. The V gene lost 5 bases and the J gene lost 0 bases, with 15 bases spanning the gap. There are 16 residues in the CDR3. The CDR3 sequence: CASSSLEGISGNTIYF. The CDR3 region has the DNA TGTGCCAGCAGTAGTTTGGAGGGGATCTCTGGAAACACCATATATTTT.